This T cell receptor (beta chain) appears in the sequencing data of a study of T cell responses to AZD1222 COVID-19 vaccine (dated by TCRdb to the early 2020s). Study-level background: TCR sequencing was performed for roughly 250 trial participants, of whom around 210 were given two doses of AZD1222 and approximately 25 were given two doses of MenACWY control vaccine. Trial participants were enrolled into age subgroups of 18-55, 56-69 and 70-plus years, which contained roughly 150, 30 and 60 TCR-sequenced participants, respectively.

What the time point label conveys for this sample: about 28 days (+/-7) after the second vaccine dose. Per the publication, the treatment or condition label means: meningococcal conjugate vaccine given as trial control. Vaccinee samples came from UK trials COV001 and COV002, including a single-blind randomized controlled phase 2/3 trial of AZD1222 (ChAdOx1 nCoV-19) in healthy adults. For TCRbeta chain sequencing, PBMC samples from trial participants were taken at day 0 and at day 28 after the second dose. V loses 3 bases, J loses 2 bases, and the germline ends lie 10 bases apart. The cysteine opens and the phenylalanine closes a CDR3 of 15 amino acids. Only the CDR3 DNA stays, 45 bases, in frame from base 1. Based on the germline V gene, the CDR1 and CDR2 sequences are KGHSH and LQKENI. With regard to this clone: Its antigen is unknown. The input lacks base qualities; no much larger clone sits a single base away.

The CDR3 regions of human TCRbeta chains were analyzed by immunosequencing. As for the original processing: Repertoire TCRs were checked for matches against a reference library of SARS-CoV-2-specific TCRs that had been generated using the MIRA antigen-specificity platform. Breadth meant the fraction of unique TCRs that were SARS-CoV-2-associated, whereas depth meant the fraction of total T cells that were SARS-CoV-2-associated. Each spike-specific TCR was assigned to its reactive spike region and to a CD4 or CD8 class using the MIRA data. Log10-transformed breadth and depth values were compared by one-way ANOVA with Sidak's multiple comparisons tests. TCRdb provides this immuneACCESS table in a form limited to in-frame rearrangements. Some clones are lacking; in checked studies, under half of them reflect an unresolved V gene, and why the rest are absent is not known. That table supplies the V and J calls and clone size; D and trimming were determined from the DNA. For this sample there are tens of thousands of clones; approximately 90% appear just once. The ten largest clones take up about 9% of the sample.

General study outcomes and caveats: A significant rise in spike-specific TCR breadth and depth was observed after two AZD1222 doses relative to day 0 and relative to MenACWY recipients. Most participants were white British and females outnumbered males, and the authors suggested that clonal diversity may have been underestimated. Conclusions about previously exposed vaccinees are limited, since just 6 or 7 AZD1222 recipients were seropositive for SARS-CoV-2 at baseline. The 56-69-year group was small, and its depth increase did not reach significance, likely because of low power. Reportedly, close to half of the unique spike-specific TCRs recognized epitopes lying outside the regions that are mutated in the B.1.351 and B.1.1.7 variants. Because no day 14 peak-response samples were available, repertoires were characterized only after the peak T cell response. Vaccine-associated CD4 TCRs spanned the whole spike protein, with dominant responses in regions 160-218 and 743-854.

This specimen consisted of peripheral blood, obtained 28 days after the second dose of the MenACWY control vaccine. The sequence links TRBV18 to TRBJ2-2; the D gene lacks a confident call. This sequence originates from an adult who received the MenACWY meningococcal vaccine as a control. The DNA sequence is as follows: TGTGCCAGCTCACCTCGACCGGCCAACACCGGGGAGCTGTTTTTT. Translated, this is CASSPRPANTGELFF.